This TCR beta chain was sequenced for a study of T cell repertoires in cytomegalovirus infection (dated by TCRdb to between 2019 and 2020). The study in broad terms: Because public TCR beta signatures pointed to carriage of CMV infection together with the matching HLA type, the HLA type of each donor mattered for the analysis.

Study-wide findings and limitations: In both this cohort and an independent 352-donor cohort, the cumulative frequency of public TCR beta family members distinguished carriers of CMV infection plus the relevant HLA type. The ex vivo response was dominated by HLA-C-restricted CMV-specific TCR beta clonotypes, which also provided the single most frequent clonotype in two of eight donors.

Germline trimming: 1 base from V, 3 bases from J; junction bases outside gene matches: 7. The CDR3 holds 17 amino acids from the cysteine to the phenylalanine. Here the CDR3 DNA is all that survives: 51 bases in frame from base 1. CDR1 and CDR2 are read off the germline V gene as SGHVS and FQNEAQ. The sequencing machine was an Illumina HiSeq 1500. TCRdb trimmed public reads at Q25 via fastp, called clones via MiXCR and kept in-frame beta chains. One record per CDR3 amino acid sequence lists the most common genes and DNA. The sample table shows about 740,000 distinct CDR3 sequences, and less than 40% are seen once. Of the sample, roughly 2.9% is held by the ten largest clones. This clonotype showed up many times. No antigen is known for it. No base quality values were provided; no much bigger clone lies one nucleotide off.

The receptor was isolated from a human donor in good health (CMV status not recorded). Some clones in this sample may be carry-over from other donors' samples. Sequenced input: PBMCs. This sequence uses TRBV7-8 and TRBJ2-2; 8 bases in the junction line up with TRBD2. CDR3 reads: CASSLVVTSADTGELFF. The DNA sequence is TGTGCCAGCAGCTTAGTGGTGACTAGCGCTGACACCGGGGAGCTGTTTTTT.